The T cell receptor beta chain described here comes from a study of beta chain features in type 1 diabetes. In the study overall: Patients and healthy donors were similar in age, gender and cell yields. All samples together contributed some 100,000,000 sorted cells for examination. Study observations and caveats: TCRB CDR3s from Type 1 diabetes patients were moderately but significantly shorter in all four CD4+ subsets.

The whole isolated RNA underwent reverse transcription, so sequencing captured expressed TCRB transcripts. TCRdb's copy holds only in-frame clones and misses some; the assay was immunoSEQ multiplex PCR. The sample shows some 700,000 clones, around an eighth of them seen only once. Only a few counts were recorded for this clone. No antigen is known for it. CDR1 is SGHTA, CDR2 FQGTGA, per germline. The CDR3 runs 11 residues. With 5 bases removed from V and 8 bases from J, the gap between germline ends came to 9 bases. Each donor gave one heparinised blood draw averaging about 116 mL. Sorted CD4+ subsets: naive, central memory, regulatory, stem cell-like memory (CD45RO/CCR7/CD25/CD127/CD95/CD27 panel).

J is TRBJ1-1 and V is TRBV7-3, with D perhaps matching TRBD1 (6 bases). Sample: naive CD4+ T cells from blood. This clonotype was obtained from a man younger than 35 with type 1 diabetes. The CDR3 reads CASSGGEEAFF. CDR3 DNA: TGTGCCAGCAGCGGGGGCGAGGAAGCTTTCTTT.